Each of the 18 T cell receptor beta chains below was sequenced from the same sample in a study of cytomegalovirus exposure and HLA in healthy donors. Profiling relied on immunoSEQ multiplex PCR, and the TCRdb table lists in-frame clones only, not all of them. The sample contains some 210,000 clones, around 87% of which appear only once. The sequenced sample consisted of PBMCs. These receptors were taken from a young woman in good health and CMV-seropositive.

The CDR3: CASSSPSTGVGDGYTF. The DNA for the CDR3 is TGTGCCAGCAGTTCCCCCTCAACAGGGGTAGGAGATGGCTACACCTTC. The chain uses TRBV28 and TRBJ1-2; 7 bases line up with TRBD1. The CDR3 loop spans 16 amino acids. CDR1 is MDHEN and CDR2 is SYDVKM in the germline V gene. V dropped 4 bases and J dropped 6; count of bases not matched to a gene: 14.

This clone appeared a few times. J is TRBJ1-2 and V is TRBV2; no definite D call. Germline V gene lookup returns CDR1 SNHLY and CDR2 FYNNEI. This CDR3 is 12 amino acids long. Deletions cut 2 bases from V and 2 bases from J, with 3 bases between. The CDR3 DNA is TGTGCCAGCAGTGAACGGAACTATGGCTACACCTTC. Protein sequence: CASSERNYGYTF.

The sample holds one count of this clone. The rearrangement uses TRBV27 and TRBJ2-7; D may be TRBD1 (6 bases). Germline CDR1 reads MNHEY; CDR2 reads SMNVEV (reference sequence). The V end lost 5 bases, the J end lost 2 bases, and 13 bases lay between the germline ends. The CDR3 runs to 14 residues. CDR3: CASSPTGITYEQYF. CDR3 sequence (DNA): TGTGCCAGCAGTCCGACAGGTATAACCTACGAGCAGTACTTC.

This clone was seen a single time. The V and J genes are TRBV30 and TRBJ2-1, with 7 positions matching TRBD1. The junction had 12 bases not matched to a gene; V was cut back by 5 bases and J by 8 bases. Germline CDR1 is GTSNPN and CDR2 is SVGIG (reference sequence). The CDR3 runs 14 residues. CDR3 in DNA: TGTGCCTGGGTACAGGGGAACGGTTACGATGAGCAGTTCTTC. Translation: CAWVQGNGYDEQFF.

The J gene is TRBJ2-7, the V gene TRBV11-2; 8 positions agree with TRBD1. Germline V gene lookup returns CDR1 SGHAT and CDR2 FQNNGV. Germline trimming cut 4 bases from V and 6 bases from J; bases unmatched to any gene: 8. The CDR3 extends over 14 amino acids. The CDR3 reads CASSSGQELFEQYF. The CDR3 DNA is TGTGCCAGCAGCTCGGGACAGGAACTTTTCGAGCAGTACTTC.

The chain's CDR3 is CASSLSGATYEQYF. CDR3 in DNA: TGTGCCAGCAGTTTGTCAGGGGCGACCTACGAGCAGTACTTC. This chain connects TRBV28 to TRBJ2-7; a weak D match, TRBD1 (6 bases). The CDR3 runs 14 residues. The germline V gene encodes CDR1 MDHEN and CDR2 SYDVKM. Trimming took 3 bases from V and 2 from J, leaving 11 bases between them.

The chain has TRBV5-1 and TRBJ2-7; D possibly corresponds to TRBD1 (6 bases). V was clipped by 0 bases and J by 0 bases, with 13 bases between them. Germline V CDR1 and CDR2: SGHRS, YFSETQ. CDR3 length: 16 residues. The chain's CDR3 is CASSLAGDTSSYEQYF. The CDR3 DNA sequence: TGCGCCAGCAGCTTGGCCGGGGACACGAGCTCCTACGAGCAGTACTTC.

This rearrangement joins TRBV9 to TRBJ1-2; maybe TRBD1 (5 bases). CDR3 length equals 12 residues. Germline CDR1 and CDR2: SGDLS and YYNGEE. V lost 4 bases, J lost 8 bases, and 12 bases lay in between. The CDR3 nucleotides read TGTGCCAGCAGCTCCCAGGGTGGCGGCTACACCTTC. Its protein product is CASSSQGGGYTF.

About this clone itself: One end of the junction varies from germline; a read error may be responsible. The chain links TRBV6-1 to TRBJ1-1; TRBD1 is a possible D gene (5 bases). The CDR3 is 14 residues long. Germline V CDR1 and CDR2: MNHNS, SASEGT. The CDR3 protein is CASREGTGNTEAFF. The CDR3 bases are TGTGCCAGCAGGGAAGGGACGGGAAACACTGAAGCTTTCTTT.

The chain uses TRBV28 and TRBJ1-2, with TRBD1 identical over 11 bases. Unmatched junction bases numbered 5, after V lost 4 bases and J lost 4 bases. The CDR3 has 15 amino acids. The germline CDR1 and CDR2 sequences are MDHEN and SYDVKM. The CDR3 protein is CASSSWTGGTYGYTF. The CDR3 nucleotides are TGTGCCAGCAGTTCTTGGACAGGGGGCACCTATGGCTACACCTTC.

Only a few counts were recorded for this clone. The V gene is TRBV28, the J gene TRBJ2-7, with D perhaps TRBD2 (6 bases). Germline V gene sequence: CDR1 MDHEN, CDR2 SYDVKM. The CDR3 consists of 13 residues. V lost 6 bases to trimming and J lost 6 bases, with 15 bases between them. CDR3 region: CASRDFGSGEQYF. In DNA form, the CDR3 reads TGTGCCAGCAGAGACTTCGGGAGTGGCGAGCAGTACTTC.

The V call is TRBV15, the J call TRBJ2-1, with 8 nucleotides matching TRBD1. Germline CDR1 and CDR2: LNHNV and YYDKDF (reference sequence). The CDR3 is 16 residues long. V lost 3 bases, J lost 6 bases, and 10 bases stayed unmatched. For the CDR3, the DNA is TGTGCCACCAGCAGGCCGACAGGGGAAATTGGCAATGAGCAGTTCTTC. This gives the protein CATSRPTGEIGNEQFF.

The DNA for the CDR3 is TGCGCCAGCAGTCAATCGAACGGGAACACCGGGGAGCTGTTTTTT. Protein sequence: CASSQSNGNTGELFF. This chain connects TRBV23-1 to TRBJ2-2; no firm D call. TRBV23-1 is labeled an ORF, and its function is uncertain. CDR3 length equals 15 residues. Trimming left V 0 bases short and J 1 base short, with 6 bases between.

V gene TRBV15 combines with J gene TRBJ2-7, with no clear D. The CDR3 consists of 15 residues. Germline CDR1 and CDR2: LNHNV and YYDKDF (reference sequence). V dropped 0 bases and J dropped 3 bases, with 12 bases sitting between them. CDR3 protein: CATSRDRAVSYEQYF. Here the CDR3 DNA reads TGTGCCACCAGCAGAGATCGTGCGGTAAGCTACGAGCAGTACTTC.

The J gene is TRBJ1-1, the V gene TRBV19; D perhaps matches TRBD1 (5 bases). The CDR3 consists of 10 residues. Germline V gene lookup returns CDR1 LNHDA and CDR2 SQIVND (reference sequence). Trimming shortened V by 11 bases and J by 7 bases, and 11 bases separated the two germline ends. In nucleotides, the CDR3 is TGTGCCTCCGGGGGTAGTGAAGCTTTCTTT. It specifies CASGGSEAFF. The full variable domain, completed using reference TRBV19 and TRBJ1-1, is DGGITQSPKYLFRKEGQNVTLSCEQNLNHDAMYWYRQDPGQGLRLIYYSQIVNDFQKGDIAEGYSVSREKKESFPLTVTSAQKNPTAFYLCASGGSEAFFGQGTRLTVV.

The chain employs TRBV27 and TRBJ2-1; 9 nucleotides align to TRBD2. The CDR3 spans 16 residues. With 5 bases clipped from V and 2 bases from J, the junction kept 7 bases outside the gene matches. Germline V lookup: CDR1 MNHEY, CDR2 SMNVEV (reference sequence). CDR3 loop: CASSLKTSGAYNEQFF. The DNA for the CDR3 is TGTGCCAGCAGTCTAAAGACTAGCGGTGCCTACAATGAGCAGTTCTTC.

This chain uses TRBV28 with TRBJ2-4; possible D gene TRBD1, 5 bases. Per germline, CDR1 MDHEN and CDR2 SYDVKM. V gave up 5 bases and J gave up 0 bases, with 11 bases separating them. There are 15 residues in the CDR3. CDR3 bases: TGTGCCAGCAGTAAGGGTAGGGGAGCCAAAAACATTCAGTACTTC. This translates into CASSKGRGAKNIQYF. Using reference TRBV28 and TRBJ2-4 for the parts outside the CDR3, the full variable domain is DVKVTQSSRYLVKRTGEKVFLECVQDMDHENMFWYRQDPGLGLRLIYFSYDVKMKEKGDIPEGYSVSREKKERFSLILESASTNQTSMYLCASSKGRGAKNIQYFGAGTRLSVL.

The V gene is TRBV30, the J gene TRBJ1-4; TRBD1 is a possible D gene (6 bases). CDR1 GTSNPN and CDR2 SVGIG come from the germline V gene (reference sequence). The CDR3 has 14 amino acids. V dropped 3 bases and J dropped 5 bases, with 13 bases sitting between them. The CDR3 DNA is TGTGCCTGGAGGGCAGGGGTCGGAAATGAAAAACTGTTTTTT. Its protein product is CAWRAGVGNEKLFF. The complete variable domain, with remaining parts taken from reference TRBV30 and TRBJ1-4, reads SQTIHQWPATLVQPVGSPLSLECTVEGTSNPNLYWYRQAAGRGLQLLFYSVGIGQISSEVPQNLSASRPQDRQFILSSKKLLLSDSGFYLCAWRAGVGNEKLFFGSGTQLSVL.